This T cell receptor (beta chain) is from a study of CD8 T cells in ankylosing spondylitis. Notes on the study in general: Certain motif variants had earlier appeared in reactive arthritis synovial fluid and blood. Peripheral blood samples showed relatively rare disease-linked clones, and these clones were CD8+. Reportedly, matched ankylosing spondylitis synovial fluid was significantly enriched for disease-linked clones.

Only a few counts were recorded for this clonotype. Its antigen is currently unknown. The germline gene is not matched at one end of the junction; a read error may be the cause. Preparation of TCR beta libraries was done by quantitative 5'-RACE with molecular barcodes. TCRdb reanalysed the 5' RACE reads using MiXCR and keeps one entry per CDR3 protein. The table records 250,000 or so distinct CDR3 sequences, 18% of them present only once. CDR1 and CDR2 from the germline V gene are DFQATT and SNEGSKA (reference sequence). This CDR3 has 14 amino acids. This TCR came from a male donor with ankylosing spondylitis or in good health (not recorded which). The sequencing input was blood, either unsorted or a sorted T cell fraction (not recorded which). The chain links TRBV20-1 to TRBJ2-7; D possibly corresponds to TRBD2 (6 bases). CDR3 residues: CSARGGGRDYEQYF. For the CDR3, the DNA is TGCAGTGCCAGAGGAGGAGGGAGAGACTACGAGCAGTACTTC.